This is a list of T cell receptor beta chains from one sample in a study of OX40 agonist ivuxolimab in advanced cancers. Assay used: immunoSEQ multiplex PCR; TCRdb lists only in-frame clones, some missing. Among 80,000 to 95,000 clones listed, roughly 85% were seen once. Sequenced here: CD4+ or CD8+ T cells sorted from blood, sampled in a trial of the OX40 agonist ivuxolimab. The source is an adult with an advanced solid tumor such as melanoma, head and neck, liver or kidney cancer. The CDR3 runs from the conserved cysteine through the conserved F or W. D genes are given only for firm matches. Clone size appears in some rows only: once, few, many, or a class for an expanded clone.

v_call	cdr3_length	clone_size	j_call	d_call	cdr3_aa	cdr3_nt
TRBV7-7	13	NA	TRBJ2-5	NA	CASSLDVQETQYF	TGTGCTAGCAGCTTAGACGTCCAAGAGACCCAGTACTTC
TRBV6-1	15	NA	TRBJ2-6	NA	CASSSIRSGANVLTF	TGTGCCAGCAGTTCCATCCGTTCTGGGGCCAACGTCCTGACTTTC
TRBV11-3	15	NA	TRBJ2-5	NA	CASSLSWGARETQYF	TGTGCCAGCAGCTTATCATGGGGGGCAAGGGAGACCCAGTACTTC
TRBV5-1	14	NA	TRBJ2-5	NA	CASSSGRGMETQYF	TGCGCCAGCAGCTCGGGGCGGGGTATGGAGACCCAGTACTTC
TRBV28	15	NA	TRBJ2-2	NA	CASRSPLGSTGELFF	TGTGCCAGCAGGTCACCCCTAGGCTCCACCGGGGAGCTGTTTTTT
TRBV7-2	14	NA	TRBJ2-7	NA	CASSLGANGLEQYF	TGTGCCAGCAGCTTAGGGGCTAACGGGCTCGAGCAGTACTTC
TRBV30	13	NA	TRBJ2-1	NA	CAWSVSATPPGFF	TGTGCCTGGAGTGTGTCGGCTACCCCGCCCGGGTTCTTC
TRBV6-6	14	NA	TRBJ2-7	NA	CASKVLAGSYEQYF	TGTGCCAGCAAGGTGTTAGCTGGGTCCTACGAGCAGTACTTC
TRBV5-1	12	NA	TRBJ2-1	TRBD1	CASSATGNEQFF	TGCGCCAGCAGCGCGACAGGGAATGAGCAGTTCTTC
TRBV4-1	15	NA	TRBJ2-7	TRBD2	CASSQGLADLYEQYF	TGCGCCAGCAGCCAAGGACTAGCCGATCTCTACGAGCAGTACTTC
TRBV7-2	15	NA	TRBJ2-1	NA	CASSPSASSYNEQFF	TGTGCCAGCAGCCCTAGCGCGAGCTCCTACAATGAGCAGTTCTTC
TRBV5-1	15	NA	TRBJ1-1	NA	CASSLAGGSNTEAFF	TGCGCCAGCAGCTTGGCAGGAGGCAGCAACACTGAAGCTTTCTTT
TRBV30	13	NA	TRBJ2-3	TRBD2	CAGGTSGGDTQYF	TGTGCCGGGGGGACTAGCGGGGGGGATACGCAGTATTTT
TRBV19	16	NA	TRBJ1-5	TRBD1	CASRAGQYRGNQPQHF	TGTGCCAGTAGGGCGGGACAGTATCGGGGCAATCAGCCCCAGCATTTT
TRBV18	15	NA	TRBJ1-2	TRBD1	CASSPTDQGGYGYTF	TGTGCCAGCTCACCCACCGACCAGGGGGGCTATGGCTACACCTTC
TRBV5-1	14	NA	TRBJ2-3	NA	CASSSNPGTDTQYF	TGCGCCAGCAGCTCCAATCCGGGCACAGATACGCAGTATTTT
TRBV28	15	NA	TRBJ1-2	TRBD1	CASSLGDRGNYGYTF	TGTGCCAGCAGTTTGGGGGACAGGGGTAACTATGGCTACACCTTC
TRBV2	14	NA	TRBJ1-4	NA	CASSVEGPLDRLFF	TGTGCCAGCAGTGTGGAGGGGCCGTTAGATAGACTGTTTTTT
TRBV12-1	18	NA	TRBJ2-7	NA	CASSSNHLGGGWAYEQYF	TGTGCCAGCAGCTCCAATCACCTTGGGGGGGGCTGGGCCTACGAGCAGTACTTC
TRBV7-2	16	NA	TRBJ2-7	TRBD2	CASSFSRLATHYEQYF	TGTGCCAGCAGCTTCTCCCGACTAGCGACCCACTACGAGCAGTACTTC
TRBV6-1	13	NA	TRBJ2-3	NA	CASSDPNTDTQYF	TGTGCCAGCAGCGACCCCAACACAGATACGCAGTATTTT
TRBV6-5	14	NA	TRBJ2-5	TRBD2	CASSLLASQETQYF	TGTGCCAGCAGTTTACTAGCGAGCCAAGAGACCCAGTACTTC
TRBV7-9	14	NA	TRBJ1-1	NA	CASSFQQGLAEAFF	TGTGCCAGCAGCTTCCAACAGGGTTTAGCGGAAGCTTTCTTT
TRBV5-1	16	NA	TRBJ2-3	NA	CASSPEGRGGTDTQYF	TGCGCCAGCAGCCCGGAGGGCAGGGGTGGTACAGATACGCAGTATTTT
TRBV5-1	16	few	TRBJ2-3	NA	CASSLDGSGLTDTQYF	TGCGCCAGCAGCTTGGATGGGAGCGGACTCACAGATACGCAGTATTTT
TRBV5-1	15	NA	TRBJ1-1	NA	CASSPDLGMNTEAFF	TGCGCCAGCAGCCCCGACCTGGGGATGAACACTGAAGCTTTCTTT
TRBV18	13	NA	TRBJ2-7	NA	CASSPGPGYEQYF	TGTGCCAGCTCACCGGGACCGGGATACGAGCAGTACTTC
TRBV9	13	NA	TRBJ1-1	NA	CASSNTGNTEAFF	TGTGCCAGCAGTAACACAGGGAACACTGAAGCTTTCTTT
TRBV30	14	NA	TRBJ1-2	NA	CAWRAGFDGYGYTF	TGTGCCTGGAGAGCGGGCTTCGACGGCTATGGCTACACCTTC
TRBV4-3	15	NA	TRBJ2-4	TRBD2	CASSHEITSENIQYF	TGCGCCAGCAGCCATGAGATTACTAGCGAAAACATTCAGTACTTC
TRBV4-2	15	NA	TRBJ2-5	TRBD2	CASSHSGGGQETQYF	TGTGCCAGCAGCCATAGCGGGGGAGGGCAAGAGACCCAGTACTTC
TRBV6-5	14	NA	TRBJ1-1	NA	CASRPRGENTEAFF	TGTGCCAGCAGGCCTCGGGGGGAGAACACTGAAGCTTTCTTT
TRBV5-1	15	NA	TRBJ2-3	NA	CASTVGGPQADTQYF	TGCGCCAGCACCGTCGGGGGCCCCCAGGCAGATACGCAGTATTTT
TRBV28	12	NA	TRBJ1-2	NA	CASRAGAGGYTF	TGTGCCAGCAGGGCAGGGGCAGGTGGCTACACCTTC
TRBV7-2	15	NA	TRBJ2-7	TRBD2	CASGRGGGASYEQYF	TGTGCCAGCGGCCGTGGCGGGGGGGCCTCCTACGAGCAGTACTTC
TRBV30	11	NA	TRBJ2-5	NA	CAWSAQETQYF	TGTGCCTGGAGTGCCCAAGAGACCCAGTACTTC
TRBV5-1	14	NA	TRBJ1-4	NA	CASSLAGTNEKLFF	TGCGCCAGCAGCTTGGCTGGGACTAATGAAAAACTGTTTTTT
TRBV30	14	NA	TRBJ1-5	NA	CAWSLSGGNQPQHF	TGTGCCTGGAGTTTATCGGGGGGCAATCAGCCCCAGCATTTT
TRBV28	14	NA	TRBJ2-5	NA	CASKLGGYQETQYF	TGTGCCAGCAAACTGGGTGGGTATCAAGAGACCCAGTACTTC
TRBV11-3	16	NA	TRBJ2-2	TRBD1	CASSQTWDSKTGELFF	TGTGCCAGCAGCCAAACTTGGGACAGTAAAACCGGGGAGCTGTTTTTT
TRBV19	13	NA	TRBJ1-1	NA	CASSITGAPEAFF	TGTGCCAGTAGTATAACGGGGGCCCCTGAAGCTTTCTTT
TRBV9	14	NA	TRBJ1-3	NA	CASSVAGVGNTIYF	TGTGCCAGCAGCGTAGCGGGGGTTGGAAACACCATATATTTT
TRBV9	14	NA	TRBJ2-3	NA	CASSVLSTPDTQYF	TGTGCCAGCAGCGTATTAAGTACCCCAGATACGCAGTATTTT
TRBV11-3	15	NA	TRBJ2-1	TRBD2	CASSLGASGGYEQFF	TGTGCCAGCAGCTTAGGGGCTAGCGGGGGGTATGAGCAGTTCTTC
TRBV28	11	NA	TRBJ2-7	NA	CASSIRYEQYF	TGTGCCAGCAGCATACGGTACGAGCAGTACTTC
TRBV7-3	16	NA	TRBJ2-3	TRBD2	CASSSKLTSGADTQYF	TGTGCCAGCAGCTCGAAATTGACTAGCGGCGCAGATACGCAGTATTTT